Listed below are T cell receptor beta chains from one sample, sequenced in a study of T-cell memory formation after mild COVID-19. TCRdb reprocessed the 5' RACE reads with MiXCR, giving one entry per CDR3 protein. Among around 250,000 distinct CDR3 sequences, 16% were seen once, and the ten largest hold 22%. The sequencing input was PBMCs or a T cell subset sorted from them (not recorded which). The source is a man aged 18 to 30 who had mild COVID-19 (a few samples of this study predate the infection). Cell type and time point are not known. CDR3s include the opening cysteine and the closing phenylalanine or tryptophan. The D gene is left open where the match is weak. Size is omitted from some rows. Given values are once, few, many or a class for expanded clones.

j_call,clone_size,d_call,v_call,cdr3_aa,cdr3_nt
TRBJ2-7,many,-,TRBV7-9,CASSSPGSASYEQYF,TGTGCCAGCAGTTCCCCCGGCAGCGCAAGCTACGAGCAGTACTTC
TRBJ1-6,-,TRBD1,TRBV20-1,CSAWTGAESSPLHF,TGCAGTGCGTGGACAGGGGCCGAGAGTTCACCCCTCCACTTT
TRBJ2-3,few,TRBD2,TRBV5-1,CASSVLAGTDTQYF,TGCGCCAGCAGCGTACTAGCGGGCACAGATACGCAGTATTTT
TRBJ1-2,few,-,TRBV7-2,CASSQSYGYTF,TGTGCCAGCAGCCAGAGTTATGGCTACACCTTC
TRBJ1-1,-,-,TRBV7-2,CASSSAPGITEAFF,TGTGCCAGCAGTTCTGCCCCAGGGATTACTGAAGCTTTCTTT
TRBJ1-5,-,-,TRBV4-3,CASSQDKTAPNQPQHF,TGCGCCAGCAGCCAAGACAAGACAGCCCCCAATCAGCCCCAGCATTTT
TRBJ2-7,few,TRBD1,TRBV7-2,CASSSRGQTYEQYF,TGTGCCAGCAGCTCAAGGGGACAGACATACGAGCAGTACTTC
TRBJ2-1,-,TRBD2,TRBV20-1,CSARYQSSGGNEQFF,TGCAGTGCTAGATATCAGTCTAGCGGGGGCAATGAGCAGTTCTTC
TRBJ2-1,few,-,TRBV9,CASSVEVETYNEQFF,TGTGCCAGCAGCGTAGAAGTAGAAACCTACAATGAGCAGTTCTTC
TRBJ2-5,-,-,TRBV6-5,CASSDQGYGETQYF,TGTGCCAGCAGTGACCAGGGGTATGGGGAGACCCAGTACTTC